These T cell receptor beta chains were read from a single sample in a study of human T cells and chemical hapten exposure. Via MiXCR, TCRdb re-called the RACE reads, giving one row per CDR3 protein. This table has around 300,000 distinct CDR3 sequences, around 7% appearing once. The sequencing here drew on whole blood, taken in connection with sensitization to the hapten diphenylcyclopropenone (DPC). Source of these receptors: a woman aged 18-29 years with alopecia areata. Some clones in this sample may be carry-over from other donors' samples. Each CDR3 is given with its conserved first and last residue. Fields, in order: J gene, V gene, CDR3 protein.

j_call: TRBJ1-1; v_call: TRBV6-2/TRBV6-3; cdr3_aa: CASTTLTGETEAFF
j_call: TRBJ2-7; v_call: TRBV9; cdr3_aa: CASSVGDSTTYEQYF
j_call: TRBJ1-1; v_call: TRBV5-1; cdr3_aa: CASSSTGPNTEAFF
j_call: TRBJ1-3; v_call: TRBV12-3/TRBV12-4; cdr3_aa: CASSLGGKRGSGNTIYF
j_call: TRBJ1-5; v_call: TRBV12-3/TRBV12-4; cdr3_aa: CASSFEQVNQPQHF
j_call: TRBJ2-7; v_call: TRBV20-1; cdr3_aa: CSAIRPPPSGYEQYF
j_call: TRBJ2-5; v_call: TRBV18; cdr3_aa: CASSPTGNKETQYF
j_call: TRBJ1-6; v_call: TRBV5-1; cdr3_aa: CASSSELLYNSPLHF
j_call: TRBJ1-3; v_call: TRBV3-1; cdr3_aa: CASSQGLGRAGNTIYF
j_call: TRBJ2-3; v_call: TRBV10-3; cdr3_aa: CAISESERLGTDTQYF
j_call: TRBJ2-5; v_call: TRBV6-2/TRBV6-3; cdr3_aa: CASSTTSGGPWAQYF
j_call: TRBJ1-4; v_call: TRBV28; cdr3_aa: CASSPKRQGDEKLFF
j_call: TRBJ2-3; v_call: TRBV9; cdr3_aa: CASSVGPVSADTQYF
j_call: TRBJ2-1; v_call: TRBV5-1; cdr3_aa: CASSPGGTNEQFF
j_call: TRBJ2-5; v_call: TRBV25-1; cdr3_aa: CASSEYRGLETQYF
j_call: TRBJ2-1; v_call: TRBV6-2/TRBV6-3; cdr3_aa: CASSSTGVEQFF
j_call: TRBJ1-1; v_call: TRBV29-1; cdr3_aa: CSVRIGDTEAFF
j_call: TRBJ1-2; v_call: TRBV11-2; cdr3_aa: CASSSDGVGYTF
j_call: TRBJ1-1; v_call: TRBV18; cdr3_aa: CASSPFPGQGEAFF
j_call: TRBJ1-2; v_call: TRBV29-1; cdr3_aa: CSSYLANYGYTF
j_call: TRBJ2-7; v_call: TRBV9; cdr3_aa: CASSAYPAPNYEQYF
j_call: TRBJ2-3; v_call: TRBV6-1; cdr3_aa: CASSDWTDTDTQYF
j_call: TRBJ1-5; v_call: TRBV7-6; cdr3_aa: CASSADTGSNQPQHF
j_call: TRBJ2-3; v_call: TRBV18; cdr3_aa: CASSFASTDTQYF
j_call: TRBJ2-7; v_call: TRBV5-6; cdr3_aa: CASSQITGTGARSYEQYF
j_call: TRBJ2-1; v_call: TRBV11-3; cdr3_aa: CASSLAASEQFF
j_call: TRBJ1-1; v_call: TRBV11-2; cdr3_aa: CASTQQGLNTEAFF
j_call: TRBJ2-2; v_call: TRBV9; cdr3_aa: CASSPVGDTGELFF
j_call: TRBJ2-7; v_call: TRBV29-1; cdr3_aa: CSVDPGGTYEQYF